This T cell receptor beta chain was sequenced in a study of T cells after yellow fever vaccination. Study-level information: Some fractions had low cell numbers, and these were prepared with SMART-Seq v4 Ultra Low Input.

Study observations and caveats: Clonotype sharing between CD4 and CD8 compartments was small.

Regarding this clonotype: Its antigen is unknown.

TCRdb reprocessed the 5' RACE reads with MiXCR, giving one entry per CDR3 protein. The repertoire has some 260,000 distinct CDR3 sequences, roughly 5% of them found once; the top ten carry less than 3.5%. CDR3 length: 14 residues. Germline V gives CDR1 SGHTA, CDR2 FQGNSA. Trimming removed 5 bases at V and 3 bases at J, with 10 bases between. Here the sequenced sample was CD4+ T cells sorted from PBMCs, taken on the day of the yellow fever booster vaccination. This rearrangement joins TRBV7-2 to TRBJ2-2; D is undetermined. This sequence was found in a man aged 18 to 29 who received the YFV17D yellow fever vaccine. Here the CDR3 DNA reads TGTGCCAGCAGCCGCCCCCGGTACACCGGGGAGCTGTTTTTT. Translation: CASSRPRYTGELFF.